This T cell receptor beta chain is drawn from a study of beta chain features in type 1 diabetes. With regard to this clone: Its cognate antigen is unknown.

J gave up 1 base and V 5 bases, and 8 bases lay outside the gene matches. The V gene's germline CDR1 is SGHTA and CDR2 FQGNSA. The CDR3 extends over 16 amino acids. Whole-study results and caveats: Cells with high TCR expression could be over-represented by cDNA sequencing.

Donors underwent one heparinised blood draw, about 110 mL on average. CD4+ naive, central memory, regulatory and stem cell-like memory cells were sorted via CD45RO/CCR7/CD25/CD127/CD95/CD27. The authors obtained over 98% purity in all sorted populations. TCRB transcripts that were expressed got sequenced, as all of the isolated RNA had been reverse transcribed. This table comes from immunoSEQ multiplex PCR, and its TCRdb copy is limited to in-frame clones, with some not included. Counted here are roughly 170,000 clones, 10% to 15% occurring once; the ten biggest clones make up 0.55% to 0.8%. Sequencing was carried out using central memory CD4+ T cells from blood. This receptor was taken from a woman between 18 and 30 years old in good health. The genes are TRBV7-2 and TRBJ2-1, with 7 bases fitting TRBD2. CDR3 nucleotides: TGTGCCAGCAGCATCGACGCGGGAGCGTCCTACAATGAGCAGTTCTTC. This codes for CASSIDAGASYNEQFF. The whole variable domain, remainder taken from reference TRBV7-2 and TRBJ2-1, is GAGVSQSPSNKVTEKGKDVELRCDPISGHTALYWYRQSLGQGLEFLIYFQGNSAPDKSGLPSDRFSAERTGGSVSTLTIQRTQQEDSAVYLCASSIDAGASYNEQFFGPGTRLTVL.